This T cell receptor beta chain emerged from a study of blood T cell repertoires in COVID-19. Across the study: The United States, Italy and Spain were the sources of the acute and convalescent COVID-19 samples. T cells, B-cell-depleted T cells, or PBMCs provided the cDNA or gDNA that served as material.

V lost 2 bases and J lost 4; bases outside the gene matches: 16. The CDR3 has 19 residues. Germline values: CDR1 LNHNV, CDR2 YYDKDF (reference sequence). As originally analysed: Reference gene primer amplification gave nucleated cell count estimates. Some clones are missing from TCRdb's copy, which holds only in-frame ones; the method was immunoSEQ multiplex PCR. V, J and clone size derive from that table, while D and trimming were established from the DNA sequence. Among 170,000 or so clones listed, about 86% were seen once. The TCR was taken from a young woman who had recovered from COVID-19. This rearrangement joins TRBV15 to TRBJ1-1; TRBD1 matches 10 bases. The source material was peripheral blood. CDR3 DNA sequence: TGTGCCACCAGCAGAAGACAGGGGGCTGGTATCACGCGAAGCACTGAAGCTTTCTTT. This translates into CATSRRQGAGITRSTEAFF.